The 27 T cell receptor beta chains below were found in one sample sequenced in a study of T cell responses to AZD1222 COVID-19 vaccine. The method was immunoSEQ multiplex PCR; TCRdb's version includes in-frame clones alone and lacks a portion of them. The data show some 150,000 clones, roughly 91% seen once. Sample: peripheral blood, taken 28 days after the second AZD1222 dose. Source of these receptors: an adult who received the AZD1222 COVID-19 vaccine.

This chain joins TRBV24-1 and TRBJ2-7; 7 positions match TRBD1. Trimming removed 7 bases from V and 0 bases from J; junction bases left unmatched: 2. This CDR3 has 13 residues. Germline assignment: CDR1 KGHDR and CDR2 SFDVKD. In DNA form, the CDR3 reads TGTGCCACCAGGGGACAGAGCTCCTACGAGCAGTACTTC. It yields the protein CATRGQSSYEQYF.

The CDR3 loop reads CASSLGREKLFF. The CDR3 coding sequence is TGTGCCAGCAGCTTAGGCAGGGAAAAACTGTTTTTT. The V and J genes are TRBV11-2 and TRBJ1-4; D gene unclear. Between the trimmed V and J ends, which lost 1 base and 8 bases, there was a span of 5 bases. The CDR3 contains 12 residues. In germline, CDR1 is SGHAT, CDR2 FQNNGV.

The rearrangement joins TRBV7-6 to TRBJ2-2; 11 nucleotides match TRBD2. With 3 bases clipped from V and 6 bases from J, the junction kept 3 bases outside the gene matches. Germline CDR1 is SGHVS and CDR2 is FNYEAQ. This CDR3 spans 15 amino acids. Here the CDR3 reads CASSFMTSGAGELFF. CDR3 bases: TGTGCCAGCAGCTTTATGACTAGCGGGGCCGGGGAGCTGTTTTTT.

There are a few counts of this clone. This chain connects TRBV27 to TRBJ2-7, with 10 nucleotides matching TRBD1. Germline CDR1 and CDR2: MNHEY and SMNVEV (reference sequence). The CDR3 is 19 amino acids. The DNA of the CDR3 is TGTCCCTACTACTTCAGACAGGGGGCCTTTGGGAGGGCCTCCTACGAGCAGTACTTC. Amino acid sequence: CPYYFRQGAFGRASYEQYF.

V gene TRBV11-1 combines with J gene TRBJ1-2; a possible D gene is TRBD1 (5 bases). CDR1 SGHAT and CDR2 FQDESV come from the germline V gene (reference sequence). The CDR3 consists of 12 residues. V lost 2 bases to trimming and J lost 7 bases, with 8 bases between them. The CDR3 protein is CASSLQGSGYTF. The DNA for the CDR3 is TGTGCCAGCAGCTTACAGGGTTCTGGCTACACCTTC.

The chain couples TRBV7-3 to TRBJ2-3; 11 bases map to TRBD2. Unmatched junction bases numbered 10, after V lost 6 bases and J lost 5 bases. The CDR3 is 16 amino acids. The germline V gene encodes CDR1 SGHTA and CDR2 FQGTGA. The CDR3 DNA sequence: TGTGCCAGCAGTTCCAGTAGCGGGGGGGCCAAAGATACGCAGTATTTT. Its translation is CASSSSSGGAKDTQYF.

This sequence joins TRBV7-3 and TRBJ1-2; D possibly corresponds to TRBD1 (6 bases). CDR3 length: 18 amino acids. CDR1 and CDR2 (germline): SGHTA, FQGTGA. V was cut by 1 base and J by 3 bases, with 21 bases left in between. CDR3 coding DNA: TGTGCCAGCAGCTTAAAAAGATCGACAGGCGAAGGATACTATGGCTACACCTTC. Translation gives CASSLKRSTGEGYYGYTF.

The chain combines TRBV6-1 with TRBJ1-1; D call uncertain. The CDR3 extends over 14 amino acids. Germline assignment: CDR1 MNHNS and CDR2 SASEGT. V lost 2 bases and J 3 bases, leaving 10 bases between the germline ends. The CDR3 spells CASSELPRDTEAFF. In DNA, the CDR3 is TGTGCCAGCAGTGAACTTCCTCGGGACACTGAAGCTTTCTTT.

The chain uses TRBV5-1 and TRBJ1-5, with D possibly TRBD1 on 5 matching bases. The CDR3 runs 13 residues. Trimming left V 2 bases short and J 8 bases short, with 11 bases between. Germline V gives CDR1 SGHRS, CDR2 YFSETQ. Written as DNA, the CDR3 is TGCGCCAGCAGCTTAGGTCCGGGGGAGCCCCAGCATTTT. Its translation is CASSLGPGEPQHF.

The chain has TRBV30 and TRBJ2-2, with D unclear. The CDR3 extends over 12 amino acids. V dropped 4 bases and J dropped 2 bases, with 5 bases sitting between them. Germline V gene sequence: CDR1 GTSNPN, CDR2 SVGIG (reference sequence). In DNA form, the CDR3 reads TGTGCCTGGACAGGTAACACCGGGGAGCTGTTTTTT. It translates to CAWTGNTGELFF. The full variable domain, with the rest looked up from reference TRBV30 and TRBJ2-2, is SQTIHQWPATLVQPVGSPLSLECTVEGTSNPNLYWYRQAAGRGLQLLFYSVGIGQISSEVPQNLSASRPQDRQFILSSKKLLLSDSGFYLCAWTGNTGELFFGEGSRLTVL.

The chain is built from TRBV6-6 and TRBJ1-2; the D is unclear. Germline lookup yields CDR1 MNHNY and CDR2 SVGAGI (reference sequence). Trimming took 4 bases from V and 2 from J, leaving 11 bases between them. The CDR3 spans 14 residues. CDR3 in amino acids: CASSLSTGNYGYTF. Written as DNA, the CDR3 is TGTGCCAGCAGTTTGAGCACGGGAAACTATGGCTACACCTTC.

The chain carries TRBV7-2 and TRBJ2-2; TRBD1 agrees at 7 bases. Germline CDR1 is SGHTA and CDR2 is FQGNSA. The junction had 12 bases not matched to a gene; V was cut back by 11 bases and J by 6 bases. The CDR3 loop spans 14 amino acids. CDR3 nucleotide sequence: TGTGCCGGCTCCCCGGGGCAGGGGGCCGGGGAGCTGTTTTTT. Protein product: CAGSPGQGAGELFF.

V usage is TRBV6-1 and J usage is TRBJ1-2, with D maybe TRBD1 (6 bases). V dropped 2 bases and J dropped 7 bases, with 14 bases sitting between them. This CDR3 is 14 amino acids long. The germline V gene has CDR1 MNHNS and CDR2 SASEGT. The CDR3 DNA sequence: TGTGCCAGCAGTGAAACTGGGGGCGGATTTGGCTACACCTTC. It yields the protein CASSETGGGFGYTF.

The V and J genes are TRBV7-9 and TRBJ1-1; D is possibly TRBD1 (5 bases). The V gene lost 2 bases and the J gene lost 0 bases, with 13 bases spanning the gap. The CDR3 totals 16 residues. In germline, CDR1 is SEHNR, CDR2 FQNEAQ (reference sequence). CDR3 coding DNA: TGTGCCAGCAGCTTATCAGGGAGGGTTGTGAACACTGAAGCTTTCTTT. Its protein product is CASSLSGRVVNTEAFF.

The chain employs TRBV19 and TRBJ1-6, with D perhaps TRBD1 (5 bases). Between the trimmed V and J ends, which lost 6 bases and 8 bases, there was a span of 14 bases. CDR1 is LNHDA and CDR2 is SQIVND in the germline V gene (reference sequence). The length of the CDR3 is 14 residues. CDR3 residues: CASSTTGIDSPLHF. The CDR3 nucleotides are TGTGCCAGTAGCACCACAGGAATCGATTCACCCCTCCACTTT.

The V and J genes are TRBV12-5 and TRBJ2-3; D possibly corresponds to TRBD2 (6 bases). CDR1 and CDR2 from the germline V gene are LGHNT and FRNRAP. V gave up 0 bases and J gave up 1 base, with 14 bases separating them. The CDR3 contains 17 residues. This CDR3 reads CASGLVHGGEGTDTQYF. Written as DNA, the CDR3 is TGTGCTAGTGGTTTGGTACATGGCGGGGAGGGCACAGATACGCAGTATTTT.

V usage is TRBV24-1 and J usage is TRBJ1-5, with 7 bases identical to TRBD1. After removal of 9 bases from V and 6 bases from J, the junction contained 7 bases not matched to a gene. From germline, CDR1 is KGHDR and CDR2 SFDVKD. The CDR3 has 13 residues. The CDR3 loop is CATATGEGQPQHF. For the CDR3, the DNA is TGTGCCACCGCCACAGGGGAGGGTCAGCCCCAGCATTTT.

The chain carries TRBV9 and TRBJ2-2; maybe TRBD2 (5 bases). Trimming removed 0 bases from V and 5 bases from J, with 11 bases in between. This CDR3 is built from 15 residues. The germline gives CDR1 SGDLS, CDR2 YYNGEE. CDR3 residues: CASSVGGIATGELFF. CDR3 nucleotide sequence: TGTGCCAGCAGCGTAGGTGGGATAGCGACCGGGGAGCTGTTTTTT.

The CDR3 is CASRVISGNTIYF. DNA of the CDR3: TGTGCCAGCAGGGTGATCTCTGGAAACACCATATATTTT. This sequence joins TRBV12-3 or TRBV12-4 and TRBJ1-3; unclear D gene. This CDR3 is built from 13 residues. V was cut by 6 bases and J by 0 bases, with 6 bases left in between.

The rearrangement links TRBV9 to TRBJ2-3; 9 nucleotides match TRBD2. CDR3 length equals 17 residues. Losses at the gene ends were 2 bases for V and 1 base for J; bases not matched to a gene: 8. From germline, CDR1 is SGDLS and CDR2 YYNGEE. The CDR3 sequence is CASSVGGGALGTDTQYF. For the CDR3, the DNA is TGTGCCAGCAGCGTTGGCGGGGGGGCCCTCGGCACAGATACGCAGTATTTT.

The rearrangement joins TRBV7-9 to TRBJ1-2; no clear D gene. This CDR3 has 13 amino acids. V was clipped by 5 bases and J by 0 bases, with 7 bases between them. Germline lookup yields CDR1 SEHNR and CDR2 FQNEAQ (reference sequence). DNA for the CDR3: TGTGCCAGCAGCCTATTAGCTAACTATGGCTACACCTTC. Translation: CASSLLANYGYTF. The complete variable domain, with remaining parts taken from reference TRBV7-9 and TRBJ1-2, reads DTGVSQNPRHKITKRGQNVTFRCDPISEHNRLYWYRQTLGQGPEFLTYFQNEAQLEKSRLLSDRFSAERPKGSFSTLEIQRTEQGDSAMYLCASSLLANYGYTFGSGTRLTVV.

The chain uses TRBV10-1 and TRBJ1-3, with D hard to call. V lost 3 bases and J lost 0, with 6 bases in between. The CDR3 sequence is 14 residues long. Germline values: CDR1 WNHNN, CDR2 SYGVQD (reference sequence). The CDR3 DNA reads TGCGCCAGCAGTGACAGGACCTCTGGAAACACCATATATTTT. This encodes CASSDRTSGNTIYF.

The chain joins TRBV6-5 to TRBJ2-2; 12 bases agree with TRBD2. V gave up 9 bases and J gave up 7 bases; unmatched junction bases: 6. The CDR3 has 14 amino acids. Germline assignment: CDR1 MNHEY and CDR2 SVGAGI. The CDR3 DNA follows: TGTGCCAGTCGACTAGCGGGAGACATCGGGGAGCTGTTTTTT. Amino acids: CASRLAGDIGELFF.

This rearrangement joins TRBV28 to TRBJ1-1, with D perhaps TRBD1 (5 bases). The V gene's germline CDR1 is MDHEN and CDR2 SYDVKM. Trimming removed 6 bases from V and 1 base from J, with 12 bases in between. CDR3 length equals 14 residues. DNA of the CDR3: TGTGCCAGCAGCCCTTGGGGGGGGAACACTGAAGCTTTCTTT. Its translation is CASSPWGGNTEAFF.

J is TRBJ1-2 and V is TRBV30; D uncertain. Germline-derived CDR1 and CDR2 are GTSNPN and SVGIG (reference sequence). The CDR3 consists of 12 residues. CDR3 DNA: TGTGGGGCTAGACGGGAGAAATATGGCTACACCTTC. Translating gives CGARREKYGYTF.

The V and J genes are TRBV25-1 and TRBJ2-1; 7 bases align to TRBD1. J gave up 0 bases and V 5 bases, and 7 bases lay outside the gene matches. Germline CDR1 and CDR2: MGHDK and SYGVNS. This CDR3 is built from 16 residues. In DNA, the CDR3 is TGTGCCAGCAGTCGACAGGGCTGGAGCTCCTACAATGAGCAGTTCTTC. Protein: CASSRQGWSSYNEQFF.

CDR3 sequence reads: CASSYRRPVMETQYF. The CDR3 region has the DNA TGTGCCAGCAGTTACCGGCGGCCGGTGATGGAGACCCAGTACTTC. The genes are TRBV6-5 and TRBJ2-5; D is uncertain. Germline V gene data show CDR1 as MNHEY and CDR2 as SVGAGI. Trimming removed 2 bases from V and 5 bases from J, with 15 bases in between. The CDR3 is 15 amino acids.